Each of the 2 T cell receptor beta chains below was sequenced from the same sample in a study of blood T cell repertoires in COVID-19 (dated by TCRdb to the early 2020s). The method was the immunoSEQ multiplex PCR assay. TCRdb's version of the immuneACCESS table is confined to in-frame rearrangements and falls short of the full clone set. An unresolved V gene accounts for under half of the shortfall where checked; the remainder is of unknown origin. Across this sample there are 200,000 to 300,000 clones, with just under 85% seen only once. Around 6.4% of the sample is held by the ten biggest clonotypes. The specimen was peripheral blood. These receptors all stem from a woman aged 60-70 years with active or convalescent COVID-19.

The gene calls are TRBV7-8 and TRBJ1-4; D not resolved. CDR1 and CDR2 from the germline V gene are SGHVS and FQNEAQ. The CDR3 contains 16 residues. V was pared by 5 bases and J by 8 bases, with 21 bases between. CDR3 loop: CASSHLPGLGEEKLFF. In DNA form, the CDR3 reads TGTGCCAGCAGCCACCTCCCAGGACTCGGAGAGGAAAAACTGTTTTTT.

The chain joins TRBV7-9 to TRBJ1-1; D is perhaps TRBD1 (6 bases). Germline V lookup: CDR1 SEHNR, CDR2 FQNEAQ (reference sequence). The CDR3 extends over 15 amino acids. The ends were cut back, 8 bases at V and 0 bases at J, with 16 bases in the middle. The CDR3 DNA is TGTGCCAGCGGCCTTGACAGGCTTTTGAACACTGAAGCTTTCTTT. Protein sequence: CASGLDRLLNTEAFF.